The entry that follows covers one TCR beta chain sequence. No antigen is known for it. Base qualities were left out, and no much larger clone turns up one base away. Other nucleotide sequences in the sample specify the same CDR3. The data were obtained in a study of blood T cell repertoires in COVID-19 (dated by TCRdb to about 2020). Broadly, across the study: Samples covering the acute and convalescent phases of COVID-19 were provided by collaborators in the United States, Italy and Spain. HLA class I and class II types, where available, came from metadata supplied by the sample provider rather than from assay-based typing. Samples came from the ongoing ImmuneRACE study (first 160 participants) plus 1,254 subjects from 6 global collaborators. The repertoires were released in a freely available public database meant as a resource for research on the immune response to SARS-CoV-2. The sample metadata nearly always contained a de-identified subject ID, COVID-19 status, age in years and sex. The material from the prospective study consisted of cDNA or gDNA derived from T cells, B-cell-depleted T cells, or PBMCs. Subjects who had been exposed to COVID-19, were actively infected with it, or had recovered from it provided the deeply sampled blood TCRbeta repertoires that made up the dataset.

The immunoSEQ Assay, a bias-controlled multiplex PCR, was used to amplify TCRbeta CDR3 regions from genomic DNA. The original pipeline was this. The number of nucleated cells in each sample was estimated from the amplification of reference gene primers within the assay. Sequence reads were collapsed and filtered to measure the absolute abundance of every unique TCRbeta CDR3 rearrangement. For each sample, productive Simpson clonality was calculated as the square root of Simpson's diversity index over productive rearrangements. As stored in TCRdb, this immuneACCESS dataset retains in-frame rearrangements with V and J assigned. A fraction of the clones does not appear; measured against another copy, unresolved V genes explain less than half of the discrepancy, and the remainder lacks a known reason. V, J and clone size are those of that table, while D and trimming were read from the DNA. Across this sample there are about 220,000 clones, with roughly 80% seen only once. The ten largest clones add up to roughly 4.9% of the sample.

The collaborating institutions used their own protocols to collect whole blood in K2EDTA tubes. For TCRbeta analysis, collaborator samples were shipped as frozen whole blood, as isolated PBMCs, or as DNA extracted from either sample type. What the research found in general, with its limitations: How much clinical and demographic metadata was included differed by source and by participant, and the metadata was provided uncurated.

Input material: peripheral blood. This receptor was obtained from a human donor in a cohort sampled during active COVID-19.

This receptor carries the CDR3 CASSPRGGANTGELFF. The DNA is TGTGCCAGCAGCCCCCGGGGAGGCGCGAACACCGGGGAGCTGTTTTTT. The rearranged chain carries TRBV11-2 and TRBJ2-2; matching of 6 bases hints at TRBD2 as the D gene. Taken from cysteine to phenylalanine, the CDR3 has 16 residues. Here the CDR3 DNA is all that survives: 48 bases in frame from base 1. Trimming at the junction amounts to 5 bases on V and 0 bases on J, and the germline ends lie 13 bases apart. CDR1 and CDR2 are read off the germline V gene as SGHAT and FQNNGV. The full variable domain, completed from the reference TRBV11-2 and TRBJ2-2 proteins outside the CDR3, reads EAGVAQSPRYKIIEKRQSVAFWCNPISGHATLYWYQQILGQGPKLLIQFQNNGVVDDSQLPKDRFSAERLKGVDSTLKIQPAKLEDSAVYLCASSPRGGANTGELFFGEGSRLTVL.